This section outlines one TCR beta chain sequence together with its context. Trimming stripped 2 bases from V and 4 bases from J, with 12 bases between. CDR3 length: 14 amino acids. Germline CDR1 reads SGHRS; CDR2 reads YFSETQ. The sample originates from a study of blood T cell repertoires in COVID-19. Study information: The United States, Italy and Spain supplied acute and convalescent COVID-19 samples. The cDNA or gDNA used as material had been derived from T cells, B-cell-depleted T cells, or PBMCs.

Source study methods: How many nucleated cells were present was estimated from reference gene primer amplification. Clones were sequenced by immunoSEQ multiplex PCR, and TCRdb holds only the in-frame ones, with some missing. That table furnishes V, J and clone size, whereas the DNA furnished D and trimming. Of about 83,000 clones in the sample, 70% to 90% were seen once. Sequencing was done on a sample of peripheral blood. V is TRBV5-1 and J is TRBJ1-1, with D tentatively TRBD1 (5 bases). The receptor's source is an elderly woman in a cohort sampled during active or convalescent COVID-19. CDR3 loop: CASSFWDYFTEAFF. CDR3 DNA: TGCGCCAGCAGCTTTTGGGACTATTTCACTGAAGCTTTCTTT.